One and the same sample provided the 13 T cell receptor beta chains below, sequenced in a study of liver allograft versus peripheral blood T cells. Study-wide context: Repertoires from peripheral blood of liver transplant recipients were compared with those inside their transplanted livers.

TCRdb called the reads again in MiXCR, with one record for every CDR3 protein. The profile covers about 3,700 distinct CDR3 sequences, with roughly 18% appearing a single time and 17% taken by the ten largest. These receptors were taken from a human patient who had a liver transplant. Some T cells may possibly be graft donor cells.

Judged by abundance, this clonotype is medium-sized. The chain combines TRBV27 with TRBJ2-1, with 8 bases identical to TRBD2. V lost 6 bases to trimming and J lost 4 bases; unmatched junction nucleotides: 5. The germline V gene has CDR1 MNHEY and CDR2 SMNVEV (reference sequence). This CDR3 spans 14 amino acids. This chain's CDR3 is CASSPAGGYNEQFF. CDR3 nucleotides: TGTGCCAGCAGCCCGGCGGGGGGTTACAATGAGCAGTTCTTC.

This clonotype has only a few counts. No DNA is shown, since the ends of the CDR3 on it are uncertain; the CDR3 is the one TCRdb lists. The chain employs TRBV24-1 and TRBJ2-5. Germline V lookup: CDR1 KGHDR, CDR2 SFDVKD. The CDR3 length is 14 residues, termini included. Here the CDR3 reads CATSTSGIGETQYF.

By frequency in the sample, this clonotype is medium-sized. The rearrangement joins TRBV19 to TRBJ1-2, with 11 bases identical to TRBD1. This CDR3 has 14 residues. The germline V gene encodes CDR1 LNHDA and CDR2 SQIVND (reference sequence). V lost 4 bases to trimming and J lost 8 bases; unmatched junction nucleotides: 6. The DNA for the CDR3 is TGTGCCAGTAGTAAGGACAGGGGGCTGTGGGGCTACACCTTC. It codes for CASSKDRGLWGYTF.

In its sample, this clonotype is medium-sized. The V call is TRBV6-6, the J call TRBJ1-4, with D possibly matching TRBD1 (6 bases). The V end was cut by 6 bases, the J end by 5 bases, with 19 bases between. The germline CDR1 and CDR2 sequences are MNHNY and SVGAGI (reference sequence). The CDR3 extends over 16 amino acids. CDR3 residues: CASRQGGGALNEKLFF. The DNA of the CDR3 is TGTGCCAGCAGACAAGGGGGGGGCGCATTAAATGAAAAACTGTTTTTT.

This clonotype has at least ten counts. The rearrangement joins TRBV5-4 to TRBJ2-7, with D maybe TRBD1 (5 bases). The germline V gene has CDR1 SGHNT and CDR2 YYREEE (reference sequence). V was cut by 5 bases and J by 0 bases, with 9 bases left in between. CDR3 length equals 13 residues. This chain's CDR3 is CASRTDSSYEQYF. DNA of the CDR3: TGTGCCAGCAGGACCGACAGCTCCTACGAGCAGTACTTC.

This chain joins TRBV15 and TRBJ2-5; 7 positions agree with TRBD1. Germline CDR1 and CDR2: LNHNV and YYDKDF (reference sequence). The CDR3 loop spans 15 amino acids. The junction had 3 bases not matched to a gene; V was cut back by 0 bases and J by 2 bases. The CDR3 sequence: CATSRDRGQQETQYF. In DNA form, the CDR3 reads TGTGCCACCAGCAGAGATAGGGGACAGCAAGAGACCCAGTACTTC.

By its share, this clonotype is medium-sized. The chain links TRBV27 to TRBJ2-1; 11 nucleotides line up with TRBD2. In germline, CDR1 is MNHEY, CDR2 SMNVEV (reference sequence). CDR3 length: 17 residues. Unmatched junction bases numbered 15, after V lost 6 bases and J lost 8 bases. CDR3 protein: CASSLMGSGGAGDEQFF. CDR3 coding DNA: TGTGCCAGCAGCCTCATGGGTAGCGGGGGGGCTGGCGATGAGCAGTTCTTC.

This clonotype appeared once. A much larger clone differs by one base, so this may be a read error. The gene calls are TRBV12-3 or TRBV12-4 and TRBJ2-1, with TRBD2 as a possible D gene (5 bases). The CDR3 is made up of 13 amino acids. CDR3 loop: CASSPLGSAEQCF. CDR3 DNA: TGTGCCAGCAGTCCCTTGGGGAGCGCCGAGCAGTGCTTC.

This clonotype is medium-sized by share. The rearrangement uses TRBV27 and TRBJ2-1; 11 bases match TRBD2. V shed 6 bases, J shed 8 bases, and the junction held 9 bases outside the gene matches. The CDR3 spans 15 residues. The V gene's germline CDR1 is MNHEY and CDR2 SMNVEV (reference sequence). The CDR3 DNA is TGTGCCAGCAGCACTAGCGGGAGCCCGGGGCATGAGCAGTTCTTC. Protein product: CASSTSGSPGHEQFF.

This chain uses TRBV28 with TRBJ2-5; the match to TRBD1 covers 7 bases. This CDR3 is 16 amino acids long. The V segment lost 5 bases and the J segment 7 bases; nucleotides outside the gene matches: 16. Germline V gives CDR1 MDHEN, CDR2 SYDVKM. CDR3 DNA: TGTGCCAGCAGTCACCCAGGACAGGTCCAAAGGGGGACCCAGTACTTC. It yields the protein CASSHPGQVQRGTQYF.

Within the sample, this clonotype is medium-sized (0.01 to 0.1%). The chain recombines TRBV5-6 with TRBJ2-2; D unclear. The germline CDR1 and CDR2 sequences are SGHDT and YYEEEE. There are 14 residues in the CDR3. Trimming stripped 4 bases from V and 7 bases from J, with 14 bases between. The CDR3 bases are TGTGCCAGCAGCGGATGGTGGGGTGACGGGGAGCTGTTTTTT. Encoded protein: CASSGWWGDGELFF.

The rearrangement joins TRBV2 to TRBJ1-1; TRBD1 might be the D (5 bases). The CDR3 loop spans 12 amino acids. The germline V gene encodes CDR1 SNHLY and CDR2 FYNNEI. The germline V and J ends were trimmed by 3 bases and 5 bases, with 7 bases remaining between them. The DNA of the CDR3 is TGTGCCAGCAGTGAGTGGGGGACTGAAGCTTTCTTT. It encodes CASSEWGTEAFF.

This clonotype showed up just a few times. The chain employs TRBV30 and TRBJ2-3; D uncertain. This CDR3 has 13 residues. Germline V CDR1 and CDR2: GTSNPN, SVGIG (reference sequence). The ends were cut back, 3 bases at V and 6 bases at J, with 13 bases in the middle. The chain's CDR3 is CAWSDGPPDTQYF. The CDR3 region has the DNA TGTGCCTGGAGCGACGGCCCGCCGGATACGCAGTATTTT.